The 30 T cell receptor beta chains below were found in one sample sequenced in a study of cytomegalovirus exposure and HLA in healthy donors. Primers for the PCR totalled 60 Vbeta and 13 Jbeta. The assay was immunoSEQ multiplex PCR, and TCRdb's table has in-frame clones only and misses some. The sample consists of around 130,000 clones, around 77% of them appearing once. Specimen: PBMCs. These receptors were collected from a man between 45 and 60 years old in good health and CMV-seronegative.

This CDR3 is CASSEAAPTDTQYF. The CDR3 DNA reads as TGTGCCAGCAGTGAAGCGGCTCCCACAGATACGCAGTATTTT. The J gene is TRBJ2-3, the V gene TRBV2, with D uncertain. This CDR3 is 14 amino acids long. The ends were cut back, 0 bases at V and 2 bases at J, with 6 bases in the middle. Germline V CDR1 and CDR2: SNHLY, FYNNEI.

The table lists this clone with many counts. The chain couples TRBV6-1 to TRBJ2-7; the D is unclear. The length of the CDR3 is 14 residues. The V gene lost 5 bases and the J gene lost 0 bases, with 11 bases spanning the gap. Germline V lookup: CDR1 MNHNS, CDR2 SASEGT. CDR3 DNA: TGTGCCAGCAGTTTTAACTACCACTCCTACGAGCAGTACTTC. Residues: CASSFNYHSYEQYF.

In this sample, this clone turned up a few times. This rearrangement joins TRBV7-2 to TRBJ2-5, with TRBD2 matching over 12 bases. CDR3 size: 15 residues. CDR1 and CDR2 (germline): SGHTA, FQGNSA. V lost 6 bases to trimming and J lost 4 bases; unmatched junction nucleotides: 6. The CDR3 DNA sequence: TGTGCCAGCAGTCTACTAGCGGGAGGAGGAGAGACCCAGTACTTC. This translates into CASSLLAGGGETQYF.

The chain recombines TRBV7-8 with TRBJ1-5, with D perhaps TRBD1 (6 bases). This CDR3 is built from 17 residues. Trimming left V 1 base short and J 4 bases short, with 17 bases between. CDR1 is SGHVS, CDR2 FQNEAQ, per germline. The CDR3 coding sequence is TGTGCCAGCAGCTTAGATATGCGGGGGCGCGGGAATCAGCCCCAGCATTTT. Translating it yields CASSLDMRGRGNQPQHF.

As concerns this clone: Other nucleotide sequences in the sample specify the same CDR3. V usage is TRBV7-9 and J usage is TRBJ1-5; no definite D call. Trimming pared 1 base from V and 4 bases from J, leaving 5 bases between. The CDR3 totals 13 residues. Per the germline V gene, CDR1 is SEHNR and CDR2 is FQNEAQ (reference sequence). DNA for the CDR3: TGTGCCAGCAGCTTAGATGAGAATCAGCCCCAGCATTTT. The encoded protein is CASSLDENQPQHF.

This chain joins TRBV5-1 and TRBJ2-1, with 15 bases lining up with TRBD2. The CDR3 totals 19 residues. The V and J ends lost 2 bases and 7 bases, in that order; junction bases with no gene match: 13. CDR1 is SGHRS, CDR2 YFSETQ, per germline. The CDR3 loop is CASSLNPGLAGGPRNEQFF. The CDR3 nucleotides read TGCGCCAGCAGCTTAAATCCGGGACTAGCGGGAGGTCCAAGGAATGAGCAGTTCTTC.

This rearrangement joins TRBV19 to TRBJ1-5; D might be TRBD1 (5 bases). This CDR3 contains 16 residues. Trimming took off 8 bases at V and 7 bases at J, with 24 bases between the two ends. The V gene's germline CDR1 is LNHDA and CDR2 SQIVND (reference sequence). DNA for the CDR3: TGTGCCAGTGGGACTAACCGACGGAGGGAGTACCAGCCCCAGCATTTT. Translated, it gives CASGTNRRREYQPQHF.

This rearrangement joins TRBV5-1 to TRBJ2-5, with 8 nucleotides matching TRBD1. CDR1 and CDR2 from the germline V gene are SGHRS and YFSETQ. The CDR3 contains 15 residues. V shed 0 bases, J shed 3 bases, and the junction held 4 bases outside the gene matches. In nucleotides, the CDR3 is TGCGCCAGCAGCTTGGTGACAGGGGATGAAGAGACCCAGTACTTC. Translated: CASSLVTGDEETQYF.

The chain recombines TRBV29-1 with TRBJ1-1; D remains unclear. The CDR3 has 10 amino acids. From germline, CDR1 is SQVTM and CDR2 ANQGSEA. V lost 4 bases to trimming and J lost 4 bases, with 4 bases between them. CDR3 coding DNA: TGCAGCGTTGCGAGCACTGAAGCTTTCTTT. Translated, it gives CSVASTEAFF.

This clone has only a few counts. The chain couples TRBV19 to TRBJ2-1; perhaps TRBD1 as D (5 bases). CDR1 is LNHDA and CDR2 is SQIVND in the germline V gene (reference sequence). Trimming removed 6 bases from V and 0 bases from J, with 12 bases in between. The CDR3 totals 15 residues. CDR3 bases: TGTGCCAGTAGCGAACAGGAAAGCTCCTACAATGAGCAGTTCTTC. The encoded protein is CASSEQESSYNEQFF. Supplemented by reference TRBV19 and TRBJ2-1, the full variable domain reads DGGITQSPKYLFRKEGQNVTLSCEQNLNHDAMYWYRQDPGQGLRLIYYSQIVNDFQKGDIAEGYSVSREKKESFPLTVTSAQKNPTAFYLCASSEQESSYNEQFFGPGTRLTVL.

This clone was found a few times. The chain combines TRBV29-1 with TRBJ2-2, with 7 positions matching TRBD1. The V gene end was trimmed by 6 bases and the J gene end by 1 base; junction bases not matched to a gene: 2. The CDR3 sequence is 13 residues long. CDR1 and CDR2 from the germline V gene are SQVTM and ANQGSEA. The CDR3 here is CSVRQGNTGELFF. The CDR3 DNA is TGCAGCGTCAGACAGGGGAACACCGGGGAGCTGTTTTTT.

The rearrangement links TRBV28 to TRBJ1-5; TRBD1 matches at 7 bases. The germline V gene encodes CDR1 MDHEN and CDR2 SYDVKM. CDR3 length: 14 amino acids. V lost 5 bases, J lost 7 bases, and 8 bases stayed unmatched. CDR3 amino acids: CASSLTGVVQPQHF. CDR3 nucleotides: TGTGCCAGCAGTCTTACAGGGGTGGTCCAGCCCCAGCATTTT.

This clone was detected a few times. V gene TRBV18 combines with J gene TRBJ1-4, with 11 bases identical to TRBD1. The CDR3 is 14 residues long. Germline V gene lookup returns CDR1 KGHSH and CDR2 LQKENI. Trimming took 3 bases from V and 8 from J; bases not matched to a gene: 2. The CDR3 DNA reads as TGTGCCAGCTCACCCGGACAGGGGGCGGAAAAACTGTTTTTT. This sequence encodes CASSPGQGAEKLFF. Full variable domain (missing parts from reference TRBV18 and TRBJ1-4): NAGVMQNPRHLVRRRGQEARLRCSPMKGHSHVYWYRQLPEEGLKFMVYLQKENIIDESGMPKERFSAEFPKEGPSILRIQQVVRGDSAAYFCASSPGQGAEKLFFGSGTQLSVL.

The V call is TRBV5-1, the J call TRBJ2-7, with 8 bases lining up with TRBD1. CDR1 and CDR2 (germline): SGHRS, YFSETQ. J gave up 2 bases and V 4 bases, and 5 bases lay outside the gene matches. This CDR3 is built from 14 residues. CDR3 region: CASSTGQATYEQYF. The CDR3 DNA sequence: TGCGCCAGCAGCACGGGACAGGCGACCTACGAGCAGTACTTC.

V and J are TRBV30 and TRBJ1-2; perhaps TRBD1 as D (6 bases). Germline V gene sequence: CDR1 GTSNPN, CDR2 SVGIG (reference sequence). V lost 2 bases and J 7 bases, leaving 17 bases between the germline ends. This CDR3 spans 14 amino acids. The DNA for the CDR3 is TGTGCCTGGAGTTTCACACAGGGAGTTGGTGGCTACACCTTC. Its translation: CAWSFTQGVGGYTF.

This chain connects TRBV7-2 to TRBJ2-7; D is undetermined. CDR1 SGHTA and CDR2 FQGNSA come from the germline V gene. The V and J ends lost 0 bases and 3 bases respectively, with 9 bases between them. The CDR3 contains 14 residues. CDR3 protein: CASSLAWAYYEQYF. CDR3 coding DNA: TGTGCCAGCAGCTTAGCCTGGGCTTACTACGAGCAGTACTTC.

The V and J genes are TRBV7-6 and TRBJ2-7; 9 nucleotides match TRBD2. The CDR3 length is 14 residues. V was pared by 5 bases and J by 3 bases, with 5 bases of the junction left unmatched. Germline CDR1 SGHVS, CDR2 FNYEAQ. The DNA for the CDR3 is TGTGCCAGCAGCCCCAGCGGGGGGAACTACGAGCAGTACTTC. Protein: CASSPSGGNYEQYF.

The rearrangement links TRBV6-5 to TRBJ2-7; unclear D gene. The CDR3 totals 13 residues. V shed 2 bases and J shed 2 bases, with 7 bases lying between them. Germline V lookup: CDR1 MNHEY, CDR2 SVGAGI. The CDR3 DNA follows: TGTGCCAGCAGTTACGGCGGTACCTACGAGCAGTACTTC. Translation gives CASSYGGTYEQYF.

The rearrangement joins TRBV7-2 to TRBJ2-3, with 10 bases that match TRBD2. V lost 3 bases, J lost 6 bases, and 6 bases stayed unmatched. Germline values: CDR1 SGHTA, CDR2 FQGNSA. The CDR3 is made up of 15 amino acids. The CDR3 nucleotides are TGTGCCAGCAGCTTGTCGAGCGGGAGGGGCGATACGCAGTATTTT. Its translation: CASSLSSGRGDTQYF.

J is TRBJ2-6 and V is TRBV19; D is perhaps TRBD2 (6 bases). V was cut by 7 bases and J by 2 bases, with 12 bases left in between. The CDR3 runs to 15 residues. Germline V CDR1 and CDR2: LNHDA, SQIVND (reference sequence). CDR3 bases: TGTGCCAGTATTGGGGGAGGCGCTGGGGCCAACGTCCTGACTTTC. Protein sequence: CASIGGGAGANVLTF.

The V gene is TRBV14, the J gene TRBJ2-1, with TRBD2 matching over 9 bases. Germline V lookup: CDR1 SGHDN, CDR2 FVKESK. The CDR3 covers 18 residues. Trimming cost V 4 bases and J 8 bases; bases outside gene matches: 18. For the CDR3, the DNA is TGTGCCAGCAGCCGAAAGGGAGGGTGGCGGGAGGGCGTCGATGAGCAGTTCTTC. This gives the protein CASSRKGGWREGVDEQFF. The full variable domain, with the rest looked up from reference TRBV14 and TRBJ2-1, is EAGVTQFPSHSVIEKGQTVTLRCDPISGHDNLYWYRRVMGKEIKFLLHFVKESKQDESGMPNNRFLAERTGGTYSTLKVQPAELEDSGVYFCASSRKGGWREGVDEQFFGPGTRLTVL.

This rearrangement joins TRBV5-1 to TRBJ2-3; 13 nucleotides align to TRBD2. CDR1 SGHRS and CDR2 YFSETQ come from the germline V gene. The CDR3 extends over 18 amino acids. The junction had 9 bases not matched to a gene; V was cut back by 4 bases and J by 1 base. CDR3 sequence (DNA): TGCGCCAGCAGCAAAAGGACTAGCGGGAGAGGAGGCACAGATACGCAGTATTTT. This gives the protein CASSKRTSGRGGTDTQYF.

V usage is TRBV6-1 and J usage is TRBJ2-1; unclear D gene. The CDR3 contains 13 residues. The V end lost 3 bases, the J end lost 2 bases, and 5 bases lay between the germline ends. CDR1 is MNHNS, CDR2 SASEGT, per germline. The CDR3 spells CASSDPAYNEQFF. The CDR3 region has the DNA TGTGCCAGCAGTGATCCAGCCTACAATGAGCAGTTCTTC.

This chain joins TRBV5-1 and TRBJ2-3; D might be TRBD2 (5 bases). CDR3 length equals 18 residues. Germline V gives CDR1 SGHRS, CDR2 YFSETQ. The V gene lost 4 bases and the J gene lost 5 bases, with 26 bases spanning the gap. The CDR3 sequence is CASSPPRDSVRWVDTQYF. The CDR3 nucleotides read TGCGCCAGCAGCCCTCCCCGGGATAGCGTCCGATGGGTAGATACGCAGTATTTT.

The rearrangement joins TRBV5-1 to TRBJ2-3; 7 nucleotides line up with TRBD1. Trimming took 4 bases from V and 2 from J; bases not matched to a gene: 4. The CDR3 runs 14 residues. Germline lookup yields CDR1 SGHRS and CDR2 YFSETQ. CDR3 nucleotide sequence: TGCGCCAGCAGCGGGGACAGACACACAGATACGCAGTATTTT. Its translation: CASSGDRHTDTQYF.

The chain joins TRBV25-1 to TRBJ2-5; 8 bases are shared with TRBD1. This CDR3 contains 13 residues. The trim removed 7 bases at V and 3 bases at J, leaving 4 bases unmatched. CDR1 is MGHDK and CDR2 is SYGVNS in the germline V gene. The CDR3 spells CASTTGGKETQYF. The CDR3 nucleotides read TGTGCCAGCACTACAGGGGGGAAAGAGACCCAGTACTTC.

This clone was seen a handful of times. The CDR3 loop is CASSWGLANEQFF. The CDR3 DNA follows: TGTGCCAGCAGTTGGGGACTAGCGAATGAGCAGTTCTTC. This chain connects TRBV2 to TRBJ2-1; 10 bases fit TRBD2. The germline gives CDR1 SNHLY, CDR2 FYNNEI. V dropped 5 bases and J dropped 7; count of bases not matched to a gene: 2. This CDR3 is 13 amino acids long.

This sequence joins TRBV6-1 and TRBJ2-3, with 8 bases fitting TRBD1. Germline CDR1 reads MNHNS; CDR2 reads SASEGT. V lost 5 bases, J lost 3 bases, and 4 bases stayed unmatched. The CDR3 has 14 amino acids. This chain's CDR3 is CASSQGARTDTQYF. The CDR3 DNA is TGTGCCAGCAGTCAGGGGGCGAGAACAGATACGCAGTATTTT.

The chain links TRBV29-1 to TRBJ2-5, with TRBD1 matching over 8 bases. The junction had 8 bases not matched to a gene; V was cut back by 6 bases and J by 5 bases. This CDR3 has 13 residues. Per germline, CDR1 SQVTM and CDR2 ANQGSEA. The CDR3, as DNA: TGCAGCGTCGTGACAGGGGCAGGTGAGACCCAGTACTTC. Translation gives CSVVTGAGETQYF. Using reference TRBV29-1 and TRBJ2-5 for the parts outside the CDR3, the full variable domain is SAVISQKPSRDICQRGTSLTIQCQVDSQVTMMFWYRQQPGQSLTLIATANQGSEATYESGFVIDKFPISRPNLTFSTLTVSNMSPEDSSIYLCSVVTGAGETQYFGPGTRLLVL.

This rearrangement joins TRBV28 to TRBJ1-5; D call uncertain. V dropped 2 bases and J dropped 5 bases, with 16 bases sitting between them. The germline V gene encodes CDR1 MDHEN and CDR2 SYDVKM. The CDR3 runs 16 residues. The CDR3 loop reads CASSLITWRADQPQHF. In DNA, the CDR3 is TGTGCCAGCAGTTTAATCACCTGGAGGGCAGATCAGCCCCAGCATTTT.